What follows are 32 T cell receptor beta chains derived from one specimen sequenced in a study of blood T cells in healthy people across ages (dated by TCRdb to between 2014 and 2017). Library construction relied on 5' RACE. The second PCR ran for roughly 7 to 12 cycles and used a J-beta primer mix along with a sample-barcoded 5' primer. The public reads were run again by TCRdb, first through fastp at Q25 and then through MiXCR, and only productive beta chains were kept. Each entry is one CDR3 protein sequence, shown with its most common DNA and genes. The sample contains fewer than 2 million distinct CDR3 sequences, about two fifths of them found a single time. The top ten hold more than 20% of the sample. Source material: blood. The source is a human donor in good health.

The chain is built from TRBV29-1 and TRBJ1-2, with D unresolved. CDR1 and CDR2 (germline): SQVTM, ANQGSEA. Trimming cost V 3 bases and J 4 bases, with 6 bases left between them. This CDR3 has 11 amino acids. CDR3 amino acids: CSVEVPYGYTF. CDR3 in DNA: TGCAGCGTTGAGGTTCCCTATGGCTACACCTTC. The variable domain in full, with the rest retrieved from reference TRBV29-1 and TRBJ1-2, is SAVISQKPSRDICQRGTSLTIQCQVDSQVTMMFWYRQQPGQSLTLIATANQGSEATYESGFVIDKFPISRPNLTFSTLTVSNMSPEDSSIYLCSVEVPYGYTFGSGTRLTVV.

V is TRBV7-2 and J is TRBJ2-7; D might be TRBD2 (5 bases). Germline V CDR1 and CDR2: SGHTA, FQGNSA. The CDR3 totals 15 residues. V dropped 4 bases and J dropped 3 bases, with 16 bases sitting between them. The CDR3 loop is CASSSRTGSFYEQYF. CDR3 DNA sequence: TGTGCCAGCAGCTCCAGGACGGGGAGCTTCTACGAGCAGTACTTC.

This clonotype has only a few counts. This chain joins TRBV5-1 and TRBJ1-1; D gene ambiguous. CDR1 is SGHRS and CDR2 is YFSETQ in the germline V gene. The CDR3 totals 15 residues. Trimming removed 0 bases from V and 2 bases from J, with 11 bases in between. The DNA of the CDR3 is TGCGCCAGCAGCTTGGGAGGGCGGTTTAACACTGAAGCTTTCTTT. It specifies CASSLGGRFNTEAFF. Looking up the rest from reference TRBV5-1 and TRBJ1-1 gives the full variable domain: KAGVTQTPRYLIKTRGQQVTLSCSPISGHRSVSWYQQTPGQGLQFLFEYFSETQRNKGNFPGRFSGRQFSNSRSEMNVSTLELGDSALYLCASSLGGRFNTEAFFGQGTRLTVV.

Ten or more counts support this clonotype. The rearrangement uses TRBV7-2 and TRBJ2-7; D ambiguous. Germline V lookup: CDR1 SGHTA, CDR2 FQGNSA. V lost 1 base to trimming and J lost 3 bases, with 10 bases between them. The CDR3 has 14 residues. The CDR3 reads CASSLGSRNYEQYF. The CDR3 DNA follows: TGTGCCAGCAGCTTAGGGTCTCGAAACTACGAGCAGTACTTC.

This clonotype was seen a few times. This rearrangement joins TRBV6-5 to TRBJ1-2; D unclear. V was clipped by 1 base and J by 2 bases, with 8 bases between them. CDR1 is MNHEY and CDR2 is SVGAGI in the germline V gene. CDR3 length: 14 residues. The CDR3 DNA sequence: TGTGCCAGCAGTTACTTGGCAGGAAACTATGGCTACACCTTC. This encodes CASSYLAGNYGYTF.

The chain has TRBV3-1 and TRBJ2-4; TRBD1 might be the D (5 bases). The assigned J gene may be wrong: the sequence end matches TRBJ2-7 better. CDR1 and CDR2 (germline): LGHDT, YNNKEL (reference sequence). The CDR3 extends over 15 amino acids. The chain's CDR3 is CASSQDPGPLSEQYF. The CDR3 DNA follows: TGTGCCAGCAGCCAAGATCCAGGGCCCCTATCCGAGCAGTACTTC.

The chain employs TRBV5-1 and TRBJ1-4; no reliable D call. V was pared by 0 bases and J by 8 bases, with 14 bases between. Germline CDR1 SGHRS, CDR2 YFSETQ. This CDR3 comprises 15 residues. CDR3: CASSLGADGLEKLFF. The CDR3 coding sequence is TGCGCCAGCAGCTTGGGGGCCGACGGGCTCGAAAAACTGTTTTTT.

The chain couples TRBV4-3 to TRBJ2-2; D possibly corresponds to TRBD2 (5 bases). This CDR3 comprises 13 residues. In germline, CDR1 is LGHNA, CDR2 YSLEER. Trimming left V 4 bases short and J 5 bases short, with 8 bases between. The CDR3 coding sequence is TGCGCCAGCAGCCTGAGGGAGACCGGGGAGCTGTTTTTT. It specifies CASSLRETGELFF.

The V call is TRBV12-3 or TRBV12-4, the J call TRBJ1-2; a possible D gene is TRBD1 (6 bases). The CDR3 covers 14 residues. V was pared by 11 bases and J by 6 bases, with 22 bases between. The CDR3 DNA reads as TGTGCCTCGTTCCCAGGGGTAGCAAATAATGGCTACACCTTC. It translates to CASFPGVANNGYTF.

This clonotype was picked up a small number of times. This chain connects TRBV28 to TRBJ1-4; D is undetermined. The germline CDR1 and CDR2 sequences are MDHEN and SYDVKM. V lost 6 bases to trimming and J lost 0 bases, with 8 bases between them. The CDR3 is made up of 14 amino acids. CDR3 DNA: TGTGCCAGCAGAATCGTATCAACTAATGAAAAACTGTTTTTT. It encodes CASRIVSTNEKLFF.

This clonotype has only a few counts. The chain uses TRBV27 and TRBJ1-5; D unresolved. In germline, CDR1 is MNHEY, CDR2 SMNVEV (reference sequence). The V gene lost 10 bases and the J gene lost 3 bases, with 13 bases spanning the gap. This CDR3 is 13 amino acids long. The CDR3 sequence is CATHRGNNQPQHF. The DNA of the CDR3 is TGTGCCACCCACCGGGGAAACAATCAGCCCCAGCATTTT.

The V gene is TRBV11-1, the J gene TRBJ2-5; 7 bases agree with TRBD1. The CDR3 runs 14 residues. The V and J ends lost 8 bases and 4 bases, in that order; junction bases with no gene match: 10. CDR1 SGHAT and CDR2 FQDESV come from the germline V gene (reference sequence). CDR3 bases: TGTGCCAGCTGCCTGCGGACAGGCTTAGAGACCCAGTACTTC. It translates to CASCLRTGLETQYF.

A word on this clonotype: A read error may produce the germline difference seen at one junction end. The V gene is TRBV10-3, the J gene TRBJ2-3, with D possibly being TRBD1 (5 bases). CDR3 length: 14 amino acids. Germline-derived CDR1 and CDR2 are ENHRY and SYGVKD. CDR3 residues: CAVSETVSTDTQYF. The CDR3 nucleotides are TGTGCCGTCAGTGAGACAGTCAGCACAGATACGCAGTATTTT.

CDR3 loop: CASSEDGVNTEAFF. The CDR3, as DNA: TGCGCCAGCAGCGAAGACGGAGTGAACACTGAAGCTTTCTTT. The rearrangement joins TRBV5-1 to TRBJ1-1; D gene uncertain. Trimming left V 4 bases short and J 0 bases short, with 10 bases between. This CDR3 is built from 14 residues. Per the germline V gene, CDR1 is SGHRS and CDR2 is YFSETQ.

The CDR3 loop reads CASSLGQGKTPLHF. CDR3 sequence (DNA): TGTGCCAGCAGCTTAGGACAGGGAAAAACGCCCCTCCACTTT. This chain joins TRBV7-2 and TRBJ1-6; 7 nucleotides agree with TRBD1. Germline V lookup: CDR1 SGHTA, CDR2 FQGNSA. The CDR3 is 14 amino acids. J was trimmed by 13 bases and V by 1 base; bases with no gene match: 7.

There are a few counts of this clonotype. J is TRBJ1-6 and V is TRBV7-3, with TRBD1 as a possible D gene (5 bases). Germline V gene sequence: CDR1 SGHTA, CDR2 FQGTGA. This CDR3 is built from 16 residues. V was clipped by 2 bases and J by 6 bases, with 14 bases between them. CDR3 in DNA: TGTGCCAGCAGCTTATTTGCAGGGACCACTAATTCACCCCTCCACTTT. This encodes CASSLFAGTTNSPLHF.

V usage is TRBV7-2 and J usage is TRBJ2-1; 7 bases match TRBD2. CDR3 size: 13 residues. From germline, CDR1 is SGHTA and CDR2 FQGNSA. J gave up 8 bases and V 5 bases, and 6 bases lay outside the gene matches. The CDR3 here is CASSPLGGDEQFF. The CDR3 coding sequence is TGTGCCAGCAGCCCCCTGGGGGGGGATGAGCAGTTCTTC.

V and J are TRBV12-5 and TRBJ2-7; D unresolved. Germline V lookup: CDR1 LGHNT, CDR2 FRNRAP. CDR3 length: 15 amino acids. V was clipped by 7 bases and J by 4 bases, with 20 bases between them. CDR3 sequence: CASASSKAFLYEQYF. In DNA, the CDR3 is TGTGCTAGTGCAAGCTCCAAGGCCTTTTTGTACGAGCAGTACTTC.

This clonotype was detected a few times. The rearrangement uses TRBV5-5 and TRBJ1-6; a possible D gene is TRBD1 (6 bases). V dropped 2 bases and J dropped 6 bases, with 15 bases sitting between them. Germline V CDR1 and CDR2: SGHKS, YYEKEE (reference sequence). CDR3 length: 16 amino acids. DNA of the CDR3: TGTGCCAGCAGCTTCCACAGACAGGTGATTAATTCACCCCTCCACTTT. Residues: CASSFHRQVINSPLHF.

The chain links TRBV7-2 to TRBJ2-7; weak D call: TRBD1 (6 bases). CDR1 is SGHTA, CDR2 FQGNSA, per germline. This CDR3 has 11 residues. V was pared by 6 bases and J by 5 bases, with 8 bases between. The CDR3 region has the DNA TGTACCAGCAGACAGGGCCACGAGCAGTACTTC. This codes for CTSRQGHEQYF.

The V and J genes are TRBV7-2 and TRBJ2-3, with a tentative D call TRBD1 (5 bases). CDR1 is SGHTA and CDR2 is FQGNSA in the germline V gene. The CDR3 is 16 residues long. V was trimmed by 5 bases and J by 7 bases, leaving 22 bases between them. CDR3 bases: TGTGCCAGCAGCCCCTTAGGGGTAGCTCTCCAAAATACGCAGTATTTT. Amino acid sequence: CASSPLGVALQNTQYF.

This clonotype occurred a few times. The rearrangement uses TRBV12-3 or TRBV12-4 and TRBJ2-1; D not resolved. V was clipped by 5 bases and J by 6 bases, with 20 bases between them. CDR3 length equals 16 residues. DNA for the CDR3: TGTGCCAGCAGTCAACTTTTATCTAAGGTTCCCAATGAGCAGTTCTTC. This codes for CASSQLLSKVPNEQFF.

For this clonotype: One junction end disagrees with the germline gene, perhaps due to a read error. This rearrangement joins TRBV9 to TRBJ1-1, with a tentative D call TRBD1 (5 bases). CDR1 is SGDLS, CDR2 YYNGEE, per germline. This CDR3 spans 15 amino acids. The CDR3 region is CASSVAPEGNTEVFF. The CDR3 DNA follows: TGTGCCAGCAGCGTAGCCCCCGAGGGGAACACTGAAGTTTTCTTT.

This chain uses TRBV12-3 or TRBV12-4 with TRBJ2-5, with a tentative D call TRBD2 (8 bases). Trimming cost V 5 bases and J 9 bases, with 22 bases left between them. CDR3 size: 15 residues. CDR3 DNA: TGTGCCAGCAGTAGGGAAGCGGGGGCCCAGGGGGCCCAGTACTTC. Residues: CASSREAGAQGAQYF.

This clonotype was detected a few times. The rearrangement links TRBV5-1 to TRBJ1-5; 7 bases agree with TRBD1. This CDR3 region has 13 residues. The germline V gene has CDR1 SGHRS and CDR2 YFSETQ. V lost 3 bases to trimming and J lost 4 bases; unmatched junction nucleotides: 1. The DNA of the CDR3 is TGCGCCAGCAGCTCGGGACAGAATCAGCCCCAGCATTTT. It encodes CASSSGQNQPQHF.

This clonotype appeared a few times. The rearrangement uses TRBV7-8 and TRBJ2-4; D may match TRBD1 or TRBD2 (5 bases each). Matching the DNA end better, TRBJ2-7 makes the J call doubtful. Germline V gene data show CDR1 as SGHVS and CDR2 as FQNEAQ. The CDR3 contains 16 residues. The CDR3 bases are TGTGCCAGCAGCTTAGGTTTAGGGACGGGCACCTACGAGCAGTACTTC. Protein: CASSLGLGTGTYEQYF.

This clonotype was seen a few times. Here the CDR3 reads CASSELGAGYGYTF. The CDR3 DNA is TGTGCCAGCAGTGAATTAGGGGCCGGGTATGGCTACACCTTC. The J gene is TRBJ1-2, the V gene TRBV6-1; TRBD1 might be the D (5 bases). Trimming left V 2 bases short and J 5 bases short, with 12 bases between. CDR1 and CDR2 from the germline V gene are MNHNS and SASEGT. The CDR3 consists of 14 residues.

This clonotype was seen a few times. This chain links TRBV12-3 or TRBV12-4 with TRBJ2-1; D ambiguous. CDR3 size: 15 residues. V lost 7 bases to trimming and J lost 2 bases, with 15 bases between them. CDR3 DNA sequence: TGTGCCAGCACCTTAAAAGACGCCGCCTACAATGAGCAGTTCTTC. Translation: CASTLKDAAYNEQFF.

Only a few counts were recorded for this clonotype. This sequence joins TRBV5-1 and TRBJ2-4; 8 nucleotides match TRBD1. The J call may not be correct, given that the DNA end is closer to TRBJ2-7. Germline values: CDR1 SGHRS, CDR2 YFSETQ. The CDR3 consists of 13 residues. This CDR3 reads CASSFGQGREQYF. The CDR3 DNA reads as TGCGCCAGCAGCTTCGGACAGGGACGCGAGCAGTACTTC.

The V call is TRBV28, the J call TRBJ2-4; 12 nucleotides line up with TRBD1. CDR1 and CDR2 from the germline V gene are MDHEN and SYDVKM. Trimming took 5 bases from V and 13 from J; bases not matched to a gene: 12. There are 15 residues in the CDR3. This chain's CDR3 is CASSRPGQGAKEQYF. The CDR3 coding sequence is TGTGCCAGCAGTAGACCGGGACAGGGGGCGAAAGAGCAGTACTTC.

The CDR3 nucleotides are TGTGCCAGCGTGTTTGGATGGGGGAATGGCTACACCTTC. Amino acid sequence: CASVFGWGNGYTF. The chain has TRBV6-1 and TRBJ1-2, with D perhaps matching TRBD1 (5 bases). Germline assignment: CDR1 MNHNS and CDR2 SASEGT. The ends were cut back, 8 bases at V and 6 bases at J, with 16 bases in the middle. The CDR3 spans 13 residues.

This clonotype occurred a few times. At one end, the junction sequence differs from germline, possibly due to a read error. The chain has TRBV29-1 and TRBJ2-5, with TRBD1 identical over 8 bases. The CDR3 is 12 residues long. Looked up from germline, CDR1 is SQVTM and CDR2 is ANQGSEA. The CDR3 nucleotides are TGCAGCGTATTACAGGGGGGAGAGACCCGGTACTTC. Translating gives CSVLQGGETRYF. Together with reference TRBV29-1 and TRBJ2-5, the CDR3 gives the full variable domain: SAVISQKPSRDICQRGTSLTIQCQVDSQVTMMFWYRQQPGQSLTLIATANQGSEATYESGFVIDKFPISRPNLTFSTLTVSNMSPEDSSIYLCSVLQGGETRYFGPGTRLLVL.